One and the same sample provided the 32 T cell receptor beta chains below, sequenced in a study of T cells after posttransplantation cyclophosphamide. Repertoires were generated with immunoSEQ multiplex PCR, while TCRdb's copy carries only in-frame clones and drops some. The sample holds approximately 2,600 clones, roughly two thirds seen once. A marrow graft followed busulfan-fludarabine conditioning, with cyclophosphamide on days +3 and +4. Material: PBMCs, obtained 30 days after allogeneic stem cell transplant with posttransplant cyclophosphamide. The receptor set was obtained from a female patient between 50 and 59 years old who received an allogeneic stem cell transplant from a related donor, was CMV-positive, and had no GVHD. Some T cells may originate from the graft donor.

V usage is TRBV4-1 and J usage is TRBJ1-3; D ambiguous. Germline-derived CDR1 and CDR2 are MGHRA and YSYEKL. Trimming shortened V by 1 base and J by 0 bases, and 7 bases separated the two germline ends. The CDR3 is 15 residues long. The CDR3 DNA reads TGCGCCAGCAGCCAAGGGGAGACCTCTGGAAACACCATATATTTT. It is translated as CASSQGETSGNTIYF.

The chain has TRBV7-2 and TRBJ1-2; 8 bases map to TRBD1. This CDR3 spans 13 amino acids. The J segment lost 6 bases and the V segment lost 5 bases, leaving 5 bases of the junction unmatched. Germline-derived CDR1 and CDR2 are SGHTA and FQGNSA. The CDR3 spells CASSPQGADGYTF. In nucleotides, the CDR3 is TGTGCCAGCAGCCCTCAGGGGGCTGATGGCTACACCTTC.

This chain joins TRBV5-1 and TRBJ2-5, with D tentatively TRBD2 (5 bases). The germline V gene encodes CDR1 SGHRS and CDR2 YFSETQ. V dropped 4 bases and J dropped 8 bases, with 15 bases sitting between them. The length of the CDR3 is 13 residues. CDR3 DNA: TGCGCCAGCAGCCTCCAGGCCAGCGGAACCCAGTACTTC. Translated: CASSLQASGTQYF. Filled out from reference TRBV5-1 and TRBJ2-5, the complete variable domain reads KAGVTQTPRYLIKTRGQQVTLSCSPISGHRSVSWYQQTPGQGLQFLFEYFSETQRNKGNFPGRFSGRQFSNSRSEMNVSTLELGDSALYLCASSLQASGTQYFGPGTRLLVL.

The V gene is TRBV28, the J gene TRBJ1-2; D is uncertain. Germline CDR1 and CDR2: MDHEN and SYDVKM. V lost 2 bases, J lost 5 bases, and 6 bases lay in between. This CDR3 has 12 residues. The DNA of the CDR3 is TGTGCCAGCAGTTTAACTTCTTATGGCTACACCTTC. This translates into CASSLTSYGYTF.

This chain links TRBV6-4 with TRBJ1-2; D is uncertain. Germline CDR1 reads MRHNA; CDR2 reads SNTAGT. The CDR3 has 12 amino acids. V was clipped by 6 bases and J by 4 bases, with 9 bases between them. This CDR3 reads CASSPGAYGYTF. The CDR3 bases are TGTGCCAGCAGCCCCGGTGCCTATGGCTACACCTTC.

DNA of the CDR3: TGTGCCAGTAGTATCCGAACAGGGGGCCACACTGAAGCTTTCTTT. Translation gives CASSIRTGGHTEAFF. The chain has TRBV19 and TRBJ1-1, with 9 positions matching TRBD1. Trimming removed 3 bases from V and 3 bases from J; junction bases left unmatched: 5. From germline, CDR1 is LNHDA and CDR2 SQIVND (reference sequence). The CDR3 contains 15 residues. Full variable domain (outside the CDR3, taken from reference TRBV19 and TRBJ1-1): DGGITQSPKYLFRKEGQNVTLSCEQNLNHDAMYWYRQDPGQGLRLIYYSQIVNDFQKGDIAEGYSVSREKKESFPLTVTSAQKNPTAFYLCASSIRTGGHTEAFFGQGTRLTVV.

The CDR3 region has the DNA TGTGCCAGCAGCCAGAGCGGGGGGACCTACGAGCAGTACTTC. Amino acid sequence: CASSQSGGTYEQYF. The rearrangement uses TRBV7-3 and TRBJ2-7; 9 bases match TRBD2. CDR1 SGHTA and CDR2 FQGTGA come from the germline V gene. V lost 5 bases to trimming and J lost 2 bases; unmatched junction nucleotides: 4. CDR3 length: 14 amino acids.

The CDR3 DNA sequence: TGTGCCAGCAGCCCGGGACGTCCCGGGGGGGGGATTAGAGATACGCAGTATTTT. The encoded protein is CASSPGRPGGGIRDTQYF. This chain uses TRBV5-5 with TRBJ2-3, with 8 bases identical to TRBD2. Per the germline V gene, CDR1 is SGHKS and CDR2 is YYEKEE (reference sequence). CDR3 length: 18 amino acids. V was pared by 4 bases and J by 5 bases, with 18 bases of the junction left unmatched. Complete variable domain (other parts from reference TRBV5-5 and TRBJ2-3): DAGVTQSPTHLIKTRGQQVTLRCSPISGHKSVSWYQQVLGQGPQFIFQYYEKEERGRGNFPDRFSARQFPNYSSELNVNALLLGDSALYLCASSPGRPGGGIRDTQYFGPGTRLTVL.

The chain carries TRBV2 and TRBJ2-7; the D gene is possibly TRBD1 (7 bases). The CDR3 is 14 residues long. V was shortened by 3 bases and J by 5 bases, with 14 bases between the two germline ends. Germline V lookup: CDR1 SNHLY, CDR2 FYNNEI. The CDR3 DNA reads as TGTGCCAGCAGTGATGGAGGGGGCCCAGACGAGCAGTACTTC. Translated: CASSDGGGPDEQYF.

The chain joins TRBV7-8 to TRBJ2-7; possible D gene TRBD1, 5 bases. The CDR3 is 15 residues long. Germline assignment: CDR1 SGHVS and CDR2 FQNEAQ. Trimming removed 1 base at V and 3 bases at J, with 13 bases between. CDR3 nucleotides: TGTGCCAGCAGCTTAGTTAGGGGCGAGAGCTACGAGCAGTACTTC. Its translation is CASSLVRGESYEQYF.

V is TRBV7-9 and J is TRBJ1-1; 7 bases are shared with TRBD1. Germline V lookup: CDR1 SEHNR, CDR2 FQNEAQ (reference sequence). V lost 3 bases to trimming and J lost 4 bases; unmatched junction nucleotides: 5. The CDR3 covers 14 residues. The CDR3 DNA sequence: TGTGCCAGCAGCTTTTGGGACAGACCCACTGAAGCTTTCTTT. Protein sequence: CASSFWDRPTEAFF.

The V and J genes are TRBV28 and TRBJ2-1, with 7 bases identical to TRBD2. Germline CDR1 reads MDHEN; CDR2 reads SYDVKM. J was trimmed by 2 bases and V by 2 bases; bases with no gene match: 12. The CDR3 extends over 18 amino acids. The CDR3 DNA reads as TGTGCCAGCAGTTTAACCCACTTTGGGGGAGGGCCCTACAATGAGCAGTTCTTC. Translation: CASSLTHFGGGPYNEQFF.

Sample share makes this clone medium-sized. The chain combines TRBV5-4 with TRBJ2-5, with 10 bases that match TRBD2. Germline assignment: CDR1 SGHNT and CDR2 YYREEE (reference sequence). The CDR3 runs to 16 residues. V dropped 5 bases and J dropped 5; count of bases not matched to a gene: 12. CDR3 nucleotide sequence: TGTGCCAGCAGTCGTGGAGCGGGAGGGATCGGGGAGACCCAGTACTTC. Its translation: CASSRGAGGIGETQYF.

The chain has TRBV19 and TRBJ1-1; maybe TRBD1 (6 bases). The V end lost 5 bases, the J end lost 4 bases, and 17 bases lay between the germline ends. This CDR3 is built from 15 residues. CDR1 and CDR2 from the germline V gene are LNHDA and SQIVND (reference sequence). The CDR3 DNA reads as TGTGCCAGTAGTGAACCAGGGGTTTTCAGCACTGAAGCTTTCTTT. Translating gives CASSEPGVFSTEAFF.

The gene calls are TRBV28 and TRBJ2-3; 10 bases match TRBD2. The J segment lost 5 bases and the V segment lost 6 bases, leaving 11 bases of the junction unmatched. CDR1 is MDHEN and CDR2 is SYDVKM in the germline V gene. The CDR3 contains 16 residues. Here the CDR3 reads CASRGWTSGKGDTQYF. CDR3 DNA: TGTGCCAGCAGGGGGTGGACTAGCGGAAAAGGAGATACGCAGTATTTT.

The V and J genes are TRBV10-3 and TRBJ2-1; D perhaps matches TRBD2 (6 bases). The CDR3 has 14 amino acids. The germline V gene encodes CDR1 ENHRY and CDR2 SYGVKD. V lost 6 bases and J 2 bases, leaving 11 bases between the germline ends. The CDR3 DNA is TGTGCCATCAGGGCCCTAGCGACCTACAATGAGCAGTTCTTC. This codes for CAIRALATYNEQFF.

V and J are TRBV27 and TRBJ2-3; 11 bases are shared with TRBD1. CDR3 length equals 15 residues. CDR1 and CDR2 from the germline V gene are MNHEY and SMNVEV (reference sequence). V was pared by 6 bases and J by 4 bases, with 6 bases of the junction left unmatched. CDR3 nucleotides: TGTGCCAGCAGCCCGGGACAGGGGGGGGCAGATACGCAGTATTTT. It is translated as CASSPGQGGADTQYF.

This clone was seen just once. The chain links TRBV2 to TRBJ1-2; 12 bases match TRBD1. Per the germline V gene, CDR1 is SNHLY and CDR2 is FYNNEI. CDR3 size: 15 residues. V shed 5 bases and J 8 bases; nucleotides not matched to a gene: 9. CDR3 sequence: CASSPRGQGARGYTF. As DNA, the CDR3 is TGTGCCAGCAGTCCGAGGGGACAGGGGGCGAGAGGCTACACCTTC.

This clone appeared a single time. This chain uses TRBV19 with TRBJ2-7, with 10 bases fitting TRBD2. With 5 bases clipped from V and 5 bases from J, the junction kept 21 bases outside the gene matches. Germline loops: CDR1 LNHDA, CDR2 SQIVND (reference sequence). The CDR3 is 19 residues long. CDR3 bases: TGTGCCAGTAGTCTCTCCCCGGGACAGCGGGAGGGGGGGTTGGACGAGCAGTACTTC. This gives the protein CASSLSPGQREGGLDEQYF.

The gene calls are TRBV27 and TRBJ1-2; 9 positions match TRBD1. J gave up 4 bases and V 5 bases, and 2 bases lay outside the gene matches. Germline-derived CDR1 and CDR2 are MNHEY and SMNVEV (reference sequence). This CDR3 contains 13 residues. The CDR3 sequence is CASSMGQGYGYTF. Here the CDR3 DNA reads TGTGCCAGCAGTATGGGACAGGGCTATGGCTACACCTTC.

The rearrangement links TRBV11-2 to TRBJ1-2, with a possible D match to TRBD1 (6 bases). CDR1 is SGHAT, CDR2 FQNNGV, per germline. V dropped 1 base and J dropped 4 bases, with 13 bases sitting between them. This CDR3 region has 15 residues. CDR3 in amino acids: CASSLARGSGYGYTF. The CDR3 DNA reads TGTGCCAGCAGCTTAGCCAGGGGTTCGGGCTATGGCTACACCTTC.

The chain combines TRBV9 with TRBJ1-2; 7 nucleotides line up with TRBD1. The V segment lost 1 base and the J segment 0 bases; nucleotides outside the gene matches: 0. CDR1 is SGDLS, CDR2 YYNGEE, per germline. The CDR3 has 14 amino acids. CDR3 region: CASSVQGANYGYTF. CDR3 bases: TGTGCCAGCAGCGTACAGGGGGCTAACTATGGCTACACCTTC.

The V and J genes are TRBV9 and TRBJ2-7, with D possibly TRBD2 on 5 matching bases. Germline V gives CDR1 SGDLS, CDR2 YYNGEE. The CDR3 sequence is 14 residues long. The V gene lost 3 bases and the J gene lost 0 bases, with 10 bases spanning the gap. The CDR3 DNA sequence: TGTGCCAGCAGCGGATCGACTAACTCCTACGAGCAGTACTTC. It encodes CASSGSTNSYEQYF.

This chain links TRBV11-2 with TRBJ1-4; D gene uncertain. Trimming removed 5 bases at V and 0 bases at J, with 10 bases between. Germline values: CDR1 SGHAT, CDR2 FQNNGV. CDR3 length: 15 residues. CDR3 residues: CASSRRHSTNEKLFF. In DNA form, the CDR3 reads TGTGCCAGCAGCCGACGACATTCAACTAATGAAAAACTGTTTTTT.

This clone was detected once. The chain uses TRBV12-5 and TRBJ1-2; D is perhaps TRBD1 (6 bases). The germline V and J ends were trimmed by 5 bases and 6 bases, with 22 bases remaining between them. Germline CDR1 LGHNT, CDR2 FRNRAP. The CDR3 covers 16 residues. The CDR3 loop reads CASGIPLGLGGNGYTF. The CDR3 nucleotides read TGTGCTAGTGGTATACCTTTGGGGTTAGGGGGAAATGGCTACACCTTC.

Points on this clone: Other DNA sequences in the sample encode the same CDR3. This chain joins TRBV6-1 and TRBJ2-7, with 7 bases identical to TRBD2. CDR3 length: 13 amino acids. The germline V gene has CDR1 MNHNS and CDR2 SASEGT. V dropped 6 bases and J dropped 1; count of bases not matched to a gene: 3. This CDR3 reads CASRRGSSYEQYF. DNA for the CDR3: TGTGCCAGCAGGCGGGGGAGTTCCTACGAGCAGTACTTC.

DNA of the CDR3: TGTGCCAGCAGTGAATTGGGACAGGTCATCGGGGAAGAGACCCAGTACTTC. Its translation is CASSELGQVIGEETQYF. The rearrangement links TRBV25-1 to TRBJ2-5; TRBD1 matches at 8 bases. The CDR3 totals 17 residues. J lost 3 bases, V lost 1 base, and 10 bases had no gene match. The germline V gene encodes CDR1 MGHDK and CDR2 SYGVNS.

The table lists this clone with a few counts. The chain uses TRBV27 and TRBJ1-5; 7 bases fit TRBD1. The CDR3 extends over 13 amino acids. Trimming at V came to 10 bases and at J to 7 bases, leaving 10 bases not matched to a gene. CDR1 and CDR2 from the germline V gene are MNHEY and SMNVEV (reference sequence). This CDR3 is CATTGDFPQPQHF. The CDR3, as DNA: TGTGCCACCACAGGGGACTTCCCGCAGCCCCAGCATTTT.

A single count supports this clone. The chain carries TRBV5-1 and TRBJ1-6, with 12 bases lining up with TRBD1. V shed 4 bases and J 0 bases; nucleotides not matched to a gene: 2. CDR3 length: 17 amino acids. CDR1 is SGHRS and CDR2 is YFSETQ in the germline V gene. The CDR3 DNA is TGCGCCAGCAGCCCGGGACAGGGGGCCTCCTATAATTCACCCCTCCACTTT. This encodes CASSPGQGASYNSPLHF.

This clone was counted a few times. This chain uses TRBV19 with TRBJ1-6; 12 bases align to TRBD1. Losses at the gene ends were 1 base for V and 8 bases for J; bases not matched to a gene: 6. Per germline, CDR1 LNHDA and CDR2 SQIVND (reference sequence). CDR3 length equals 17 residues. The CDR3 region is CASSIVGTGGDYSPLHF. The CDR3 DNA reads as TGTGCCAGTAGTATAGTGGGGACAGGGGGCGATTATTCACCCCTCCACTTT.

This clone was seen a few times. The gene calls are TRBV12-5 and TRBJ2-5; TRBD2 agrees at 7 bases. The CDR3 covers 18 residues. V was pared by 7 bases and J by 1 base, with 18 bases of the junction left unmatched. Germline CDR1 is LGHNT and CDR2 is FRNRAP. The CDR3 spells CASALPPGSGELQETQYF. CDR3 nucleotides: TGTGCTAGTGCCCTCCCCCCGGGGAGCGGGGAGCTCCAAGAGACCCAGTACTTC.

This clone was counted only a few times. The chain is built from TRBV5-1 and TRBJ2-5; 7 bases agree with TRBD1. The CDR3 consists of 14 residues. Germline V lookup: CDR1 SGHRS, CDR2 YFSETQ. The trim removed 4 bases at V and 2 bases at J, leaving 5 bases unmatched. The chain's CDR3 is CASSPGTAQETQYF. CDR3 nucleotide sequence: TGCGCCAGCAGCCCAGGGACAGCTCAAGAGACCCAGTACTTC. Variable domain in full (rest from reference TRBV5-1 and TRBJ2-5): KAGVTQTPRYLIKTRGQQVTLSCSPISGHRSVSWYQQTPGQGLQFLFEYFSETQRNKGNFPGRFSGRQFSNSRSEMNVSTLELGDSALYLCASSPGTAQETQYFGPGTRLLVL.